This entry concerns a single TCR beta chain. These data belong to a study of blood T cell repertoires in COVID-19. How the authors handled the data: By means of reference gene primer amplification, nucleated cell counts were estimated. TCRdb's table, derived via immunoSEQ multiplex PCR, lists solely in-frame clones and lacks some. V and J calls plus clone size are reproduced from that table; the DNA served to infer D and trimming. The sample gives some 76,000 clones, 80% to 85% of which show up once; 25% to 30% is in the top ten. Germline V lookup: CDR1 SGHTS, CDR2 YDEGEE. The CDR3 covers 15 residues. The V segment lost 4 bases and the J segment 0 bases; nucleotides outside the gene matches: 3.

The chain couples TRBV5-8 to TRBJ1-4; 7 nucleotides align to TRBD1. The sequence was obtained from a human donor in a cohort sampled during active COVID-19. The sequenced sample consisted of peripheral blood. The CDR3 is CASSGQVATNEKLFF. The CDR3 DNA sequence: TGTGCCAGCAGCGGACAGGTTGCAACTAATGAAAAACTGTTTTTT.